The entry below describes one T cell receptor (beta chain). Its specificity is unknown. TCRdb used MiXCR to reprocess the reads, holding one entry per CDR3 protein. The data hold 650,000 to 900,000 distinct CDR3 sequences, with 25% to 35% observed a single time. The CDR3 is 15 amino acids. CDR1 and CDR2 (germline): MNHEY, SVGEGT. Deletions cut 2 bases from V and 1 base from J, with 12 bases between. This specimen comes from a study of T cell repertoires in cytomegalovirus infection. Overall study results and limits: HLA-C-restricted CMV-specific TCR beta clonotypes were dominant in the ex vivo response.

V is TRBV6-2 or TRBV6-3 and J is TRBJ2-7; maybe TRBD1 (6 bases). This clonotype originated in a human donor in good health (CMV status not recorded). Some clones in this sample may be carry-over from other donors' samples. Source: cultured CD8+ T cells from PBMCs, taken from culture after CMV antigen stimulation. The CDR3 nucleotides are TGTGCCAGCAGTTACAACCCGGACAGATCCTACGAGCAGTACGTC. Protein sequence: CASSYNPDRSYEQYV.